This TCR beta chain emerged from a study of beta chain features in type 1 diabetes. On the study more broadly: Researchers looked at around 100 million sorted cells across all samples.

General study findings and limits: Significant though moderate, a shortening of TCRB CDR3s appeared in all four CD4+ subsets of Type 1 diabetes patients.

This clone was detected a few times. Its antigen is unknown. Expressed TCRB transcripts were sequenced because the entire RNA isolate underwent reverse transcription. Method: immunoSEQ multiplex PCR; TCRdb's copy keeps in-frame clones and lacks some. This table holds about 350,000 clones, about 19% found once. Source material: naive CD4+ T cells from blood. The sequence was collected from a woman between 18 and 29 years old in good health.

CDR3 DNA sequence: TGTGCCAGCTCATCAGACGCCACGGGAGAGACCCAGTACTTC. Its protein is CASSSDATGETQYF. The chain joins TRBV18 to TRBJ2-5; D is ambiguous. The V end lost 5 bases, the J end lost 4 bases, and 14 bases lay between the germline ends. This CDR3 is 14 amino acids long. CDR1 and CDR2 (germline): KGHSH, LQKENI.